These T cell receptor beta chains were read from a single sample in a study of shared clonotypes between healthy human individuals. Method: immunoSEQ multiplex PCR; TCRdb's copy keeps in-frame clones and lacks some. The sample holds around 940,000 clones, approximately 80% seen once. The sequenced sample consisted of memory CD4+ T cells sorted from blood. Receptors originate from a man aged 18 to 30 in good health. CDR3s include the opening cysteine and the closing phenylalanine or tryptophan. Each record gives: CDR3 DNA, CDR3 protein, J gene, clone size, D gene, V gene. D genes are given only for firm matches. Clone sizes are given selectively: once, few, many, or a class where the clone is expanded.

CDR3nt: TGTGCCAGCAGCGTAGTTGGGGACACTGAAGCTTTCTTT
CDR3aa: CASSVVGDTEAFF
j_gene: TRBJ1-1
abundance: once
d_gene: -
v_gene: TRBV9

CDR3nt: TGTGCCTGGAGTGTACGGGGGGGCTCTGGGGCCAACGTCCTGACTTTC
CDR3aa: CAWSVRGGSGANVLTF
j_gene: TRBJ2-6
abundance: -
d_gene: TRBD2
v_gene: TRBV30

CDR3nt: TGTGCCAGCAGTTCTAAGAGAGGCTTTAATGAAAAACTGTTTTTT
CDR3aa: CASSSKRGFNEKLFF
j_gene: TRBJ1-4
abundance: -
d_gene: -
v_gene: TRBV7-2

CDR3nt: TGTGCCAGCAGTGACTACAGGGGATTGAATTCACCCCTCCACTTT
CDR3aa: CASSDYRGLNSPLHF
j_gene: TRBJ1-6
abundance: -
d_gene: TRBD1
v_gene: TRBV2

CDR3nt: TGTGCCAGCAGCTTAGCCCCACAGGGCACTGAAGCTTTCTTT
CDR3aa: CASSLAPQGTEAFF
j_gene: TRBJ1-1
abundance: few
d_gene: -
v_gene: TRBV7-9

CDR3nt: TGTGCCTGGAGTTCGGATGAGGGGAATGGCTACACCTTC
CDR3aa: CAWSSDEGNGYTF
j_gene: TRBJ1-2
abundance: few
d_gene: -
v_gene: TRBV30

CDR3nt: TGCGCCAGCAGCCAAGACCGGGGCTTCTACGAGCAGTACTTC
CDR3aa: CASSQDRGFYEQYF
j_gene: TRBJ2-7
abundance: once
d_gene: -
v_gene: TRBV4-1

CDR3nt: TGTGCTAGTGGTTTCCGACACCAAGAGACCCAGTACTTC
CDR3aa: CASGFRHQETQYF
j_gene: TRBJ2-5
abundance: -
d_gene: -
v_gene: TRBV12-5

CDR3nt: TGTGCCAGCTCATCAACAGGGGGCGATGAGACCCAGTACTTC
CDR3aa: CASSSTGGDETQYF
j_gene: TRBJ2-5
abundance: -
d_gene: TRBD1
v_gene: TRBV18

CDR3nt: TGTGCCAGCAGCTTGGCGGGAGGGTATGATGAGCAGTTCTTC
CDR3aa: CASSLAGGYDEQFF
j_gene: TRBJ2-1
abundance: few
d_gene: TRBD2
v_gene: TRBV7-9

CDR3nt: TGTGCCAGCAGCTTACGAGTCTCGGCCGGGGTTGGAAACACCATATATTTT
CDR3aa: CASSLRVSAGVGNTIYF
j_gene: TRBJ1-3
abundance: -
d_gene: -
v_gene: TRBV11-2

CDR3nt: TGCGCCAGCAGCTCGGATATCTCTGGGGCCAACGTCCTGACTTTC
CDR3aa: CASSSDISGANVLTF
j_gene: TRBJ2-6
abundance: -
d_gene: -
v_gene: TRBV5-1

CDR3nt: TGTGCCAGCAGCCTCACTCCGGGTGCTTCGCAGTATTTT
CDR3aa: CASSLTPGASQYF
j_gene: TRBJ2-3
abundance: -
d_gene: -
v_gene: TRBV11-3

CDR3nt: TGCGCCAGCAGCCCCCGGGACAGGAAGAATTCACCCCTCCACTTT
CDR3aa: CASSPRDRKNSPLHF
j_gene: TRBJ1-6
abundance: -
d_gene: TRBD1
v_gene: TRBV4-1

CDR3nt: TGTGCCAGCAGCTCACCAGGGGGCGGTCAGCCCCAGCATTTT
CDR3aa: CASSSPGGGQPQHF
j_gene: TRBJ1-5
abundance: -
d_gene: TRBD1
v_gene: TRBV7-2

CDR3nt: TGCGCCAGCAGTAAGGGTCGTCAAGCTGAAGCTTTCTTT
CDR3aa: CASSKGRQAEAFF
j_gene: TRBJ1-1
abundance: -
d_gene: -
v_gene: TRBV10-2

CDR3nt: TGTGCCAGCAGCGCGCCATGGGGGACTAGCGGATTTCAAGAGACCCAGTACTTC
CDR3aa: CASSAPWGTSGFQETQYF
j_gene: TRBJ2-5
abundance: once
d_gene: TRBD2
v_gene: TRBV5-6

CDR3nt: TGCGCCAGCAGCTCCGGCGGGAGCAGCAATGAGCAGTTCTTC
CDR3aa: CASSSGGSSNEQFF
j_gene: TRBJ2-1
abundance: -
d_gene: TRBD2
v_gene: TRBV5-1

CDR3nt: TGTGCCAGCAGTGTCCCCGGCGGACAGGGCCATGAAAAACTGTTTTTT
CDR3aa: CASSVPGGQGHEKLFF
j_gene: TRBJ1-4
abundance: -
d_gene: TRBD1
v_gene: TRBV6-1

CDR3nt: TGTGCCAGCAGCTTAGGGAGGGGAGGTCAGCCCCAGCATTTT
CDR3aa: CASSLGRGGQPQHF
j_gene: TRBJ1-5
abundance: -
d_gene: -
v_gene: TRBV7-2

CDR3nt: TGTGCCAGCAGCTCAAATAGCGGGACCACCGGGGAGCTGTTTTTT
CDR3aa: CASSSNSGTTGELFF
j_gene: TRBJ2-2
abundance: -
d_gene: TRBD2
v_gene: TRBV7-3

CDR3nt: TGTGCCAGCAGCTCAAGAGAGACCCAGTACTTC
CDR3aa: CASSSRETQYF
j_gene: TRBJ2-5
abundance: -
d_gene: -
v_gene: TRBV11-2

CDR3nt: TGTGCCAGCAGTTTATCCGGCACAGTGAGCAATCAGCCCCAGCATTTT
CDR3aa: CASSLSGTVSNQPQHF
j_gene: TRBJ1-5
abundance: -
d_gene: -
v_gene: TRBV28

CDR3nt: TGTGCCAGTAGTATAGGAGGGGTTGGGGCCAACGTCCTGACTTTC
CDR3aa: CASSIGGVGANVLTF
j_gene: TRBJ2-6
abundance: few
d_gene: -
v_gene: TRBV19

CDR3nt: TGTGCCAGCAGCTCCACCCTGGGGGGTGGTGAGCAGTTCTTC
CDR3aa: CASSSTLGGGEQFF
j_gene: TRBJ2-1
abundance: -
d_gene: -
v_gene: TRBV7-2

CDR3nt: TGTGCCAGCAGTGAATCAGGGAGGAATCAGCCCCAGCATTTT
CDR3aa: CASSESGRNQPQHF
j_gene: TRBJ1-5
abundance: -
d_gene: -
v_gene: TRBV2

CDR3nt: TGTGCCAGCAGCTTGGGACAAGCCTCTGGGACCATATATTTT
CDR3aa: CASSLGQASGTIYF
j_gene: TRBJ1-3
abundance: -
d_gene: -
v_gene: TRBV5-8

CDR3nt: TGTGCCAGCAGGCCCGGGTCTTCTGGGAGCACCGGGGAGCTGTTTTTT
CDR3aa: CASRPGSSGSTGELFF
j_gene: TRBJ2-2
abundance: -
d_gene: -
v_gene: TRBV6-6